This TCR beta chain was recovered during a study of blood T cells in healthy people across ages. Study details: Capturing about one barcoded beta molecule per two T cells was achieved by template switching. General study points: Age brought a roughly linear fall in TCR beta diversity measured per million T cells.

Sample-barcoded 5' priming and a J-beta primer mix drove a second PCR of 7 to 11 cycles. A 12-random-nucleotide template-switch adaptor tagged each cDNA molecule. One entry per CDR3 protein results from TCRdb running MiXCR on the 5' RACE reads. Here the sample spans about 1.4 million distinct CDR3 sequences, roughly 59% being singletons. Researchers report isolating at least 6 million PBMCs per sample. Concerning this clonotype itself: Its antigen is as yet unknown.

Sequencing input: blood. This TCR was sampled from a man aged 18-30 years in good health.

The CDR3: CSAIQPTGERHEQFF. CDR3 nucleotides: TGCAGTGCGATACAACCCACAGGGGAGCGGCATGAGCAGTTCTTC. V gene TRBV20-1 combines with J gene TRBJ2-1, with 7 bases matching TRBD1. The CDR3 is 15 amino acids. Germline loops: CDR1 DFQATT, CDR2 SNEGSKA (reference sequence). V shed 6 bases and J 8 bases; nucleotides not matched to a gene: 16.